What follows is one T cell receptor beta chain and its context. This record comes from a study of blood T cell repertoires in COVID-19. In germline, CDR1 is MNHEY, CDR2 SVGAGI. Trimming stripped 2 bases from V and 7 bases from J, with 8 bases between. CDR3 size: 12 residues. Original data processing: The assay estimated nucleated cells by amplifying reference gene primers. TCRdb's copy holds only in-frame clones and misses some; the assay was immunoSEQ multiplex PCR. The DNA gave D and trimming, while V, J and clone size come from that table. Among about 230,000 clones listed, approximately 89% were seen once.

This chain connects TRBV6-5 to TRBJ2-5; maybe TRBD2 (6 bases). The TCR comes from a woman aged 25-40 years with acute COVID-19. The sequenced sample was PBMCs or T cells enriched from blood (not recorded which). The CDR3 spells CASSYAGGTQYF. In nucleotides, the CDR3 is TGTGCCAGCAGTTACGCCGGGGGGACCCAGTACTTC.